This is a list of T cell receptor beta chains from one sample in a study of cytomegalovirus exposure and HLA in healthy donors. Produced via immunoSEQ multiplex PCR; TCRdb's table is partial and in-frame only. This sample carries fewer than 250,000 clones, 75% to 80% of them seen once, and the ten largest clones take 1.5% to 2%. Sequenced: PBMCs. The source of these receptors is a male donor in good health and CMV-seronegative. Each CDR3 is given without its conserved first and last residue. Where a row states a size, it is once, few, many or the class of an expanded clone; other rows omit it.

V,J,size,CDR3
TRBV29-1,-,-,SVADRGPYEQY
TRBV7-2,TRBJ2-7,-,ASSLRASGTSYEQY
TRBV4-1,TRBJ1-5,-,ASSLGPTGHQPQH
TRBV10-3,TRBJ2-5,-,AISASTGGMETQY
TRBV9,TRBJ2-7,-,ASRDRENSYAQY
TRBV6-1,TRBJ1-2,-,ASTLTGGGYGYT
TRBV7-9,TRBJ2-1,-,ASSLTSGSRDEQF
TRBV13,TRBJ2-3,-,ASSLVSLAGYTDTQY
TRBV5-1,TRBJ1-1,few,ASSLAPGSSMNTEAF
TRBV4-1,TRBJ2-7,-,ASSQDLGGGVWEQY
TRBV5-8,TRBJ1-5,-,ASSPDRVGQPQH
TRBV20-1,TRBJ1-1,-,SAPGNAEAF
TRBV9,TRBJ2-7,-,ASSVFSPFPGEQY
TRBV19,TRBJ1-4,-,ASSRTGGEEKLF
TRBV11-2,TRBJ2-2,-,ASSLGLATVGELF
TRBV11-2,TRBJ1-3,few,ASSLDRGSGNTIY
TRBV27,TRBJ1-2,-,ASSFSEFYGYT
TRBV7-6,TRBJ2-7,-,ASSQDRASYEQY
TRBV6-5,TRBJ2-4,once,ASSSPSGGAKNIQY
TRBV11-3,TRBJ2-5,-,ASSLPTTPLY
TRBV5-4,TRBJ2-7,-,ASSTTTTYEQY
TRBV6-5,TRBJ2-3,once,ASRRQGMADTQY
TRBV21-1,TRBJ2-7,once,ASSPRGEALTSYEQY
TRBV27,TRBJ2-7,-,ASNAPGTYEQY
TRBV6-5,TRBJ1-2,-,ASQGLNYGYT
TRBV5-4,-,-,ASSRDSSHEQY
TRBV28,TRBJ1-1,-,ASSPQGARRTEAF
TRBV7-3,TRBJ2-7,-,ASSPSSGLAGAYEQY
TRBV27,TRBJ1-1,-,ASTGQGATEAF
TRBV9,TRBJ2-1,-,ASSTPQLAGPTNEQF
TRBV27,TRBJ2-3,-,ATCRQRTTDTQY
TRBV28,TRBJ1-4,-,ASSPRQGGTEKLF
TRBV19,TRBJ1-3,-,ASSSGTGIPPTY
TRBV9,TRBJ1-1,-,ASSASGQGRNTEAF
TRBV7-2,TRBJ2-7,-,ASSLAGGPNEQY
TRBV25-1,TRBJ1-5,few,AIRGQGEPDQPQH
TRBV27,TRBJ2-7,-,ASSLSGAYEQY
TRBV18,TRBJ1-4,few,ASSLTGQGTLQANEKLF
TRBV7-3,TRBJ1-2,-,ASSAGGRANGYT
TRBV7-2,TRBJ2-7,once,ASSKVGGQGYEQY
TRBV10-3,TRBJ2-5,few,AIRSTGAGETQY
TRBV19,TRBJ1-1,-,ASSLRGAEAF
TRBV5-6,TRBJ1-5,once,ASSLPGGQPQH
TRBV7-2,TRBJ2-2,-,ASSPGLNTGELF
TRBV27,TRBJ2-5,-,ASSHTGRGETQY
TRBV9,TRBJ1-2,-,ASSVDSQGGDYGYT
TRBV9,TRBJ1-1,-,ASSPRTGRVNTEAF
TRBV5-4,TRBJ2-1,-,ASSLESSGEQF
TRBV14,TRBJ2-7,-,ASSQGLAYEQY
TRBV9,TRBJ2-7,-,ASSVGQGASYEQY
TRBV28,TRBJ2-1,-,ASSFALAGGNLYEQF
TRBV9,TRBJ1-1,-,ASSVGGRGRPNTEAF
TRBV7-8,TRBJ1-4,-,ASSPLVGRGEKLF
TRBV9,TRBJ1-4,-,ASSVGSGTGSLNEKLF
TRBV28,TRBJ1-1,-,ASSMDGGGTEAF